The sequence of this T cell receptor (beta chain) was determined in a study of T cells in tuberculosis. As for the study in general: This South African cohort compared adolescents with or without latent tuberculosis against adults with active tuberculosis. The study, taken as a whole, reports: Active tuberculosis TCR-alpha repertoires lay closer to GMM-specific TCRs than IGRA-negative controls, suggesting clonal expansion. Classification accuracy was 85% to 90% (AUROC over 0.85) with the GMM-specific repertoire.

As regards this clone: What it recognizes is unknown.

Libraries were prepared by immunoSEQ multiplex PCR; TCRdb keeps only in-frame clonotypes and omits some of them. This sample carries around 43,000 clones, about 96% of them seen once, and the ten largest clones take 3.5% to 4.5%. This CDR3 spans 14 amino acids. Germline V CDR1 and CDR2: GTSNPN, SVGIG (reference sequence). V was pared by 1 base and J by 0 bases, with 8 bases between. Sample: PBMCs. The receptor's source is a donor aged 10 to 29 with latent tuberculosis or without tuberculosis infection. The chain recombines TRBV30 with TRBJ2-3; no definite D call. CDR3 sequence reads: CAWSGWQSTDTQYF. CDR3 nucleotides: TGTGCCTGGAGTGGGTGGCAGAGCACAGATACGCAGTATTTT.